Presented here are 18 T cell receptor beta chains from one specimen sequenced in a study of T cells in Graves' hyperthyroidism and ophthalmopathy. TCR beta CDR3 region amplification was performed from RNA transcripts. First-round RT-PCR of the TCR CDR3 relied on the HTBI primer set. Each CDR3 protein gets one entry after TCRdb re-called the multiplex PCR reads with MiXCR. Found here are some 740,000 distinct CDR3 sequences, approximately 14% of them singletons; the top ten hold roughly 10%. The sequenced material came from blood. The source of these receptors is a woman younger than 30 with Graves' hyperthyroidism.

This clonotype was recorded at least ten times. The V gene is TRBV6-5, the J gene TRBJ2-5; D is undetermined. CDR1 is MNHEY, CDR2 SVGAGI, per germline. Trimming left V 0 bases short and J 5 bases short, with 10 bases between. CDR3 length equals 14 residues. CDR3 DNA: TGTGCCAGCAGTTACTCGCTCCAAATGGAGACCCAGTACTTC. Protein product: CASSYSLQMETQYF.

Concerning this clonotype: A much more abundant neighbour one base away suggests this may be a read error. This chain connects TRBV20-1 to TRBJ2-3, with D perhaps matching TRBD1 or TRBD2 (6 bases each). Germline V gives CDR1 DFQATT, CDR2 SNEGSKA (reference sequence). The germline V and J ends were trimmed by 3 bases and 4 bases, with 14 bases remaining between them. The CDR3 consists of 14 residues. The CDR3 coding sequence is TGCAGTGCTAGGGAGGGGGTGTCGTCAGATACGCAGTATTTT. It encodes CSAREGVSSDTQYF.

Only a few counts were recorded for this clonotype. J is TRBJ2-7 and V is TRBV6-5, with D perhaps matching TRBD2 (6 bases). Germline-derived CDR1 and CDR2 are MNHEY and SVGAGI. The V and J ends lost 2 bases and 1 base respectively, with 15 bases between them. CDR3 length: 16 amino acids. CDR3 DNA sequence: TGTGCCAGCAGTTACAGCTGGTGGGGGACTTCCTACGAGCAGTACTTC. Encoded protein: CASSYSWWGTSYEQYF.

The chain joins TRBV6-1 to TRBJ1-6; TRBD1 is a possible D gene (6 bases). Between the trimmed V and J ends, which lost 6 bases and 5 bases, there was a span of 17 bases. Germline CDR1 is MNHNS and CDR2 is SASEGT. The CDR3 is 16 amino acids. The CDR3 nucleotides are TGTGCCAGCAGGAACGCAGGGGAAGTAGATAATTCACCCCTCCACTTT. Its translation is CASRNAGEVDNSPLHF.

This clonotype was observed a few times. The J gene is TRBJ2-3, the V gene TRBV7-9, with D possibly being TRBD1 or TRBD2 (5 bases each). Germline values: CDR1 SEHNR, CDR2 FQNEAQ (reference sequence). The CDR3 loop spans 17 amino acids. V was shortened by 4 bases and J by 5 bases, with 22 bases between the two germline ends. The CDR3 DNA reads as TGTGCCAGCAGCTCCGGGACCATAACGAAAGAGAGAGATACGCAGTATTTT. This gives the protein CASSSGTITKERDTQYF.

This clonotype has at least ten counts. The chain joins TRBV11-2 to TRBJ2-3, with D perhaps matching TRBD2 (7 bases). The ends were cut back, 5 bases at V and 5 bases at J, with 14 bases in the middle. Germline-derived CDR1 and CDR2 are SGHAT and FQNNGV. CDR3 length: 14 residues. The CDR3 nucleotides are TGTGCCAGCAGCCTCTCGAGGGGGGGAGATACGCAGTATTTT. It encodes CASSLSRGGDTQYF.

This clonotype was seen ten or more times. The CDR3 nucleotides read TGTGCCAGCAGTAGAGGGGGGGATGGCTACACCTTC. Protein product: CASSRGGDGYTF. This chain links TRBV6-1 with TRBJ1-2, with D possibly being TRBD1 (6 bases). This CDR3 is 12 amino acids long. The V gene lost 5 bases and the J gene lost 6 bases, with 10 bases spanning the gap. Per the germline V gene, CDR1 is MNHNS and CDR2 is SASEGT.

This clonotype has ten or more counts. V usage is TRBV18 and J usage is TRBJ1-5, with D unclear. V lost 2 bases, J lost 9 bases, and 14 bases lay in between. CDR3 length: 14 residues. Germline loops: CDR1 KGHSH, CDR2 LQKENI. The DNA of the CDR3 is TGTGCCAGCTCACCAGGAACCGCGGGTGCGCCCCAGCATTTT. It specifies CASSPGTAGAPQHF.

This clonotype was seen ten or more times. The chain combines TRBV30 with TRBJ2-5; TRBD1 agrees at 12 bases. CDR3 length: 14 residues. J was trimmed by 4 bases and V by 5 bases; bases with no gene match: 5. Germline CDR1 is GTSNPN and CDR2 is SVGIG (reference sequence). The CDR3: CAWARDRGRETQYF. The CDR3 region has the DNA TGTGCCTGGGCTCGGGACAGGGGGCGAGAGACCCAGTACTTC.

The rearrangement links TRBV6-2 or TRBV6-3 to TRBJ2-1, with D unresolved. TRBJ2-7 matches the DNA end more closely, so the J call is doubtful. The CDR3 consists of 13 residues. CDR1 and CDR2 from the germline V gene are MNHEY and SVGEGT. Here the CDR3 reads CASARYSYNEQYF. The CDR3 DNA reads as TGTGCCAGCGCCCGATACTCCTACAATGAGCAGTACTTC.

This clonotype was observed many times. Written as DNA, the CDR3 is TGTGCCAGCAGTCCTCTGACTAGCGGGAGGAGGAATGAGCAGTTCTTC. It translates to CASSPLTSGRRNEQFF. The V and J genes are TRBV3-1 and TRBJ2-1, with TRBD2 matching 13 bases. V was clipped by 6 bases and J by 7 bases; unmatched bases: 9. This CDR3 spans 16 amino acids. The germline CDR1 and CDR2 sequences are LGHDT and YNNKEL (reference sequence).

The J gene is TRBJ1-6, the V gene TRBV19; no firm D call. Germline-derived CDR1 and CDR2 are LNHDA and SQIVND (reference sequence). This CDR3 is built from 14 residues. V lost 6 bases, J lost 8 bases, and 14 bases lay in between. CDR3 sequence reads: CASSAAQDHSPLHF. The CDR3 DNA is TGTGCCAGTAGCGCGGCGCAGGACCATTCACCCCTCCACTTT.

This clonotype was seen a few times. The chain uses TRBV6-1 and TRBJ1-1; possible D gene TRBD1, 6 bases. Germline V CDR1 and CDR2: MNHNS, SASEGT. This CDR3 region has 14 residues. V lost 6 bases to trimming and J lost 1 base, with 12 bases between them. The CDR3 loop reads CASSLRGPNTEAFF. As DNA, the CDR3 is TGTGCCAGCAGCCTCAGGGGCCCGAACACTGAAGCTTTCTTT.

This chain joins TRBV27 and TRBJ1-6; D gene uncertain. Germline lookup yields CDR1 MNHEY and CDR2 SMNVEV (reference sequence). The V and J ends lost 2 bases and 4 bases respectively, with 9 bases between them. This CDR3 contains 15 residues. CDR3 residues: CASSLNSGYNSPLHF. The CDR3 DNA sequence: TGTGCCAGCAGTTTAAACAGTGGATATAATTCACCCCTCCACTTT.

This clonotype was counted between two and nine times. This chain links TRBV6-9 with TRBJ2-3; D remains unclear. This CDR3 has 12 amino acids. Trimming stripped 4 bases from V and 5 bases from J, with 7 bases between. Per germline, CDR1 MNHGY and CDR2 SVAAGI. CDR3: CASSWKGDTQYF. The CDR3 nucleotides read TGTGCCAGCAGTTGGAAGGGAGATACGCAGTATTTT.

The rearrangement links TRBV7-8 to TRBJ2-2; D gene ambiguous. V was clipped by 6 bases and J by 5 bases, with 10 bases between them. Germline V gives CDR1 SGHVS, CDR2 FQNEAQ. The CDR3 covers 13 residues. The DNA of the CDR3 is TGTGCCAGCAGAACGACCTGGACCGGGGAGCTGTTTTTT. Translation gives CASRTTWTGELFF.

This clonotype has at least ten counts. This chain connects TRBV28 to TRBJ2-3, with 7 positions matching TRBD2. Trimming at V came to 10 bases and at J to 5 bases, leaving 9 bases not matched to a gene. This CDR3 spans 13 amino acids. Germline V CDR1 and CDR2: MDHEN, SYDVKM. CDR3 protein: CATGGSYRDTQYF. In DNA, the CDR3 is TGTGCCACCGGGGGGAGTTATAGAGATACGCAGTATTTT.

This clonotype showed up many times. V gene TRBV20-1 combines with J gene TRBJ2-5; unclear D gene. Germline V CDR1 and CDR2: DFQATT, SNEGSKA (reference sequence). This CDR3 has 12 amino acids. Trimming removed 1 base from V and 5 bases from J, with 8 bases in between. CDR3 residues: CSARVGSETQYF. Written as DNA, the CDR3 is TGCAGTGCTAGAGTTGGATCGGAGACCCAGTACTTC.